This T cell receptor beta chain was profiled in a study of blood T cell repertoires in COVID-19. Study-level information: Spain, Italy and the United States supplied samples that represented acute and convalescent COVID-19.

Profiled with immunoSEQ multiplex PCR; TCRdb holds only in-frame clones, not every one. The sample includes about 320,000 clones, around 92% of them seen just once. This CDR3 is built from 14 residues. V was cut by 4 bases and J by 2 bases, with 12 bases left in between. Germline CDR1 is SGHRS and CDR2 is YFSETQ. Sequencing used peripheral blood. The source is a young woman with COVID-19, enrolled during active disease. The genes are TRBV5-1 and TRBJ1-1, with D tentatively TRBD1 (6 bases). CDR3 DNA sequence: TGCGCCAGCAGCCCAGGACAGCCCAACACTGAAGCTTTCTTT. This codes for CASSPGQPNTEAFF.